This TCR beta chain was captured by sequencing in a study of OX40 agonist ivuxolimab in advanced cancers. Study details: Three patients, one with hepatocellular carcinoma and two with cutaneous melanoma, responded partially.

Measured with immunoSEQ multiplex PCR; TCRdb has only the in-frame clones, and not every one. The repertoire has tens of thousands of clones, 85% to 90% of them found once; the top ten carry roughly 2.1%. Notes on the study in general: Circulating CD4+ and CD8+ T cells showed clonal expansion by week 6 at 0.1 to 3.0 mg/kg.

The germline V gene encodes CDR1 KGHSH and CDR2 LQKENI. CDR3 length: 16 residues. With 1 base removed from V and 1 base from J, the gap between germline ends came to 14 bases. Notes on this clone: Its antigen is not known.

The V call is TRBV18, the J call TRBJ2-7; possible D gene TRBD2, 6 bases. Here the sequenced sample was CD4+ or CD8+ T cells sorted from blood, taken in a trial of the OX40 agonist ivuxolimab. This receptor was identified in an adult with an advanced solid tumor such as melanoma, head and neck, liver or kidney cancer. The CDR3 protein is CASSPLSGTSSYEQYF. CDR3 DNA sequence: TGTGCCAGCTCACCACTTAGCGGCACTTCATCCTACGAGCAGTACTTC.